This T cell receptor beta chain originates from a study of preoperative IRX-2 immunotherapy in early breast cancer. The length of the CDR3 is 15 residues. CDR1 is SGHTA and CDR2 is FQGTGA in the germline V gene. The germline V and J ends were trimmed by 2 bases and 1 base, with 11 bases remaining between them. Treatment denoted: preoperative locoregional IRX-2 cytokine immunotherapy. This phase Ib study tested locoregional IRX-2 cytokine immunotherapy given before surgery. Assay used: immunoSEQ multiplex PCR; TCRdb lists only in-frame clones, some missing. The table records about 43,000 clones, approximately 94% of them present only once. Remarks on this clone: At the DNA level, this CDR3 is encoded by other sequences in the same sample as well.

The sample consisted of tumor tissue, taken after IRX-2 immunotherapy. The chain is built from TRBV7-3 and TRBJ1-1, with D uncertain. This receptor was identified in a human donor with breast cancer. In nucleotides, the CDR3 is TGTGCCAGCAGCTTAGTTTTGGTCGGGAACACTGAAGCTTTCTTT. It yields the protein CASSLVLVGNTEAFF.